In this sample, the clone carrying this TCR beta chain turned up many times. Its antigen is not identified. The sample originates from a study of identical twins. A single record per CDR3 protein comes from TCRdb applying MiXCR to the 5' RACE reads. The sample has fewer than 500,000 distinct CDR3 sequences, around 15% seen once. Study-wide findings and caveats: Interpretation of the results relied on cross-sectional statistical analysis and not on following the same donors.

V lost 1 base to trimming and J lost 7 bases, with 8 bases between them. Germline V gene sequence: CDR1 MGHRA, CDR2 YSYEKL. CDR3 length: 13 amino acids. These data are also associated with another study on yellow fever vaccine responses in identical twins.

The clonotype comes from a woman aged 18-35 years in good health. The V call is TRBV4-1, the J call TRBJ1-5; tentatively, D is TRBD1 (5 bases). The sample taken for sequencing was CD4+ T cells sorted from blood. CDR3 in amino acids: CASSQAGAQPQHF. The CDR3 nucleotides are TGCGCCAGCAGCCAAGCCGGGGCGCAGCCCCAGCATTTT.